Below are 7 T cell receptor beta chains sequenced from a single sample in a study of Tregs in tolerant kidney transplant recipients (dated by TCRdb to the late 2010s). Receptors were amplified or captured by the immunoSEQ multiplex PCR assay. TCRdb holds this immuneACCESS table with in-frame rearrangements only. Some clones are missing; in checked studies, unresolved V genes explain under half, and the rest has no known cause. The sample profile shows fewer than 20,000 clones; roughly 82% of them were found once. Less than 2.5% of the sample rests with the top ten. The specimen was Tregs from blood. These receptors were collected from a human donor in good health.

V gene TRBV28 combines with J gene TRBJ1-2; 8 nucleotides match TRBD1. V gave up 3 bases and J gave up 4 bases; unmatched junction bases: 7. There are 15 residues in the CDR3. In germline, CDR1 is MDHEN, CDR2 SYDVKM. This CDR3 is CASSFPDRVSYGYTF. CDR3 nucleotides: TGTGCCAGCAGTTTCCCGGACAGGGTCAGCTATGGCTACACCTTC.

The count of this clone is one. CDR3 sequence (DNA): TGTGCCATCAGTGAGTCCAGGGGATCCACAGATACGCAGTATTTT. It is translated as CAISESRGSTDTQYF. The chain is built from TRBV10-3 and TRBJ2-3; tentative D call: TRBD1 (6 bases). This CDR3 region has 15 residues. Per germline, CDR1 ENHRY and CDR2 SYGVKD. V lost 0 bases and J lost 2, with 9 bases in between.

This clone was counted only a few times. As DNA, the CDR3 is TGCAGCGTTTGGGACAGTGACGAGCAGTACTTC. It is translated as CSVWDSDEQYF. The chain is built from TRBV29-1 and TRBJ2-7; TRBD1 agrees at 7 bases. This CDR3 has 11 residues. Per germline, CDR1 SQVTM and CDR2 ANQGSEA. The ends lost 5 bases at V and 5 bases at J; junction bases unmatched: 3.

V usage is TRBV9 and J usage is TRBJ2-1; TRBD1 or TRBD2 may be the D gene (6 bases each). Trimming stripped 0 bases from V and 4 bases from J, with 23 bases between. The germline CDR1 and CDR2 sequences are SGDLS and YYNGEE. The CDR3 totals 19 residues. Here the CDR3 reads CASSVGILPGAGKYNEQFF. CDR3 DNA: TGTGCCAGCAGCGTAGGAATTTTGCCGGGGGCGGGGAAGTACAATGAGCAGTTCTTC.

The chain combines TRBV10-3 with TRBJ2-3; no definite D call. CDR1 is ENHRY, CDR2 SYGVKD, per germline. The CDR3 loop spans 14 amino acids. V was trimmed by 4 bases and J by 4 bases, leaving 12 bases between them. The CDR3 reads CAISGGTPPDTQYF. CDR3 sequence (DNA): TGTGCCATCAGTGGAGGAACCCCCCCAGATACGCAGTATTTT.

The chain couples TRBV4-1 to TRBJ1-4; tentatively, D is TRBD1 (5 bases). Per germline, CDR1 MGHRA and CDR2 YSYEKL. V was shortened by 0 bases and J by 7 bases, with 15 bases between the two germline ends. The CDR3 loop spans 16 amino acids. Here the CDR3 DNA reads TGCGCCAGCAGCCAAGATGGAAGGGGTGTGGGTGAAAAACTGTTTTTT. It yields the protein CASSQDGRGVGEKLFF.

The sample holds a few counts of this clone. The chain couples TRBV18 to TRBJ1-5; TRBD1 might be the D (6 bases). CDR1 and CDR2 (germline): KGHSH, LQKENI. The ends were cut back, 6 bases at V and 7 bases at J, with 16 bases in the middle. This CDR3 comprises 14 residues. The CDR3: CASSLNREGQPQHF. CDR3 in DNA: TGTGCCAGCTCGCTAAACAGGGAAGGACAGCCCCAGCATTTT.